These 29 T cell receptor beta chains originate from one sample sequenced in a study of cytomegalovirus exposure and HLA in healthy donors. PCR employed 60 Vbeta and 13 Jbeta primers. Using immunoSEQ multiplex PCR, the repertoire was profiled, and TCRdb retains in-frame clones only, with some absent. The sample holds a few hundred thousand clones, about 93% seen once. Sample: PBMCs. Receptor source: a girl aged 2-10 years in good health and CMV-seronegative.

The V and J genes are TRBV6-5 and TRBJ2-1; TRBD2 matches at 8 bases. The germline CDR1 and CDR2 sequences are MNHEY and SVGAGI. With 6 bases clipped from V and 4 bases from J, the junction kept 5 bases outside the gene matches. There are 14 residues in the CDR3. CDR3 sequence: CASSLGTRYNEQFF. In DNA, the CDR3 is TGTGCCAGCAGCCTCGGGACTAGGTACAATGAGCAGTTCTTC.

This clone appeared a single time. V and J are TRBV5-1 and TRBJ2-2, with 7 bases that match TRBD1. The CDR3 covers 16 residues. Germline lookup yields CDR1 SGHRS and CDR2 YFSETQ. V lost 3 bases, J lost 0 bases, and 5 bases stayed unmatched. CDR3 protein: CASSWGQSANTGELFF. CDR3 nucleotide sequence: TGCGCCAGCAGCTGGGGACAGAGCGCGAACACCGGGGAGCTGTTTTTT.

The V and J genes are TRBV6-5 and TRBJ2-5; 15 nucleotides agree with TRBD2. V was pared by 5 bases and J by 5 bases, with 3 bases of the junction left unmatched. Germline V gene data show CDR1 as MNHEY and CDR2 as SVGAGI. There are 15 residues in the CDR3. The CDR3 loop reads CASSSGLAGGETQYF. CDR3 in DNA: TGTGCCAGCAGTAGCGGACTAGCGGGGGGGGAGACCCAGTACTTC.

V and J are TRBV21-1 and TRBJ2-1; the D call TRBD1 from the table was never checked on the DNA. TRBV21-1 is annotated as a pseudogene. This CDR3 is built from 12 residues. Here the CDR3 reads CATDRGRDEQFF. In DNA form, the CDR3 reads TGTGCCACGGACAGGGGAAGGGATGAGCAGTTCTTC.

V is TRBV28 and J is TRBJ2-7, with 8 bases identical to TRBD1. CDR1 and CDR2 (germline): MDHEN, SYDVKM. Trimming at V came to 2 bases and at J to 5 bases, leaving 14 bases not matched to a gene. The CDR3 length is 17 residues. CDR3 nucleotides: TGTGCCAGCAGTTTAACGACTCCAGGGGGCGGTTCGAACGAGCAGTACTTC. It yields the protein CASSLTTPGGGSNEQYF.

The chain joins TRBV9 to TRBJ2-3; 11 nucleotides align to TRBD2. Losses at the gene ends were 3 bases for V and 2 bases for J; bases not matched to a gene: 5. Germline V lookup: CDR1 SGDLS, CDR2 YYNGEE. The CDR3 extends over 16 amino acids. The CDR3, as DNA: TGTGCCAGCAGCGCTGCTAGCGGGGGGAACACAGATACGCAGTATTTT. This translates into CASSAASGGNTDTQYF.

V and J are TRBV27 and TRBJ2-1; D is possibly TRBD2 (6 bases). The CDR3 covers 15 residues. Germline CDR1 reads MNHEY; CDR2 reads SMNVEV (reference sequence). V was trimmed by 4 bases and J by 7 bases, leaving 17 bases between them. Here the CDR3 reads CASSSIAGSSNEQFF. The CDR3 DNA follows: TGTGCCAGCAGTTCCATTGCGGGGAGTTCGAATGAGCAGTTCTTC.

J is TRBJ2-1 and V is TRBV6-1, with TRBD2 identical over 8 bases. The CDR3 sequence is 15 residues long. Trimming at V came to 5 bases and at J to 6 bases, leaving 9 bases not matched to a gene. Germline V gives CDR1 MNHNS, CDR2 SASEGT. CDR3 amino acids: CASSFGHGGGNEQFF. CDR3 nucleotide sequence: TGTGCCAGCAGTTTCGGACACGGGGGGGGCAATGAGCAGTTCTTC.

The chain has TRBV7-9 and TRBJ1-1, with a weak D call TRBD1 (6 bases). The V gene lost 5 bases and the J gene lost 1 base, with 8 bases spanning the gap. Per germline, CDR1 SEHNR and CDR2 FQNEAQ (reference sequence). This CDR3 has 13 amino acids. The CDR3 sequence is CASSMTGNTEAFF. CDR3 bases: TGTGCCAGCAGCATGACAGGGAACACTGAAGCTTTCTTT. The entire variable domain, with the rest obtained from reference TRBV7-9 and TRBJ1-1, is as follows: DTGVSQNPRHKITKRGQNVTFRCDPISEHNRLYWYRQTLGQGPEFLTYFQNEAQLEKSRLLSDRFSAERPKGSFSTLEIQRTEQGDSAMYLCASSMTGNTEAFFGQGTRLTVV.

This clone was detected only a few times. The chain is built from TRBV6-1 and TRBJ2-7; D might be TRBD1 (5 bases). Germline CDR1 MNHNS, CDR2 SASEGT. Between the trimmed V and J ends, which lost 3 bases and 1 base, there was a span of 13 bases. CDR3 length: 15 residues. The CDR3 bases are TGTGCCAGCAGTGACTGGGGCCGAGGATCCTACGAGCAGTACTTC. Translating it yields CASSDWGRGSYEQYF.

The chain joins TRBV2 to TRBJ2-7; 7 nucleotides match TRBD1. V dropped 6 bases and J dropped 0; count of bases not matched to a gene: 5. In germline, CDR1 is SNHLY, CDR2 FYNNEI. The CDR3 is 14 amino acids. CDR3 nucleotides: TGTGCCAGCAGCCTAGAGGGGGCCTCCTACGAGCAGTACTTC. This sequence encodes CASSLEGASYEQYF.

This chain joins TRBV7-2 and TRBJ1-5; 7 nucleotides align to TRBD1. Germline CDR1 and CDR2: SGHTA and FQGNSA. Germline trimming cut 3 bases from V and 9 bases from J; bases unmatched to any gene: 8. The CDR3 has 14 amino acids. The CDR3 reads CASSFRGTGSPQHF. CDR3 coding DNA: TGTGCCAGCAGCTTCAGGGGGACCGGGTCGCCCCAGCATTTT. Variable domain in full (rest from reference TRBV7-2 and TRBJ1-5): GAGVSQSPSNKVTEKGKDVELRCDPISGHTALYWYRQSLGQGLEFLIYFQGNSAPDKSGLPSDRFSAERTGGSVSTLTIQRTQQEDSAVYLCASSFRGTGSPQHFGDGTRLSIL.

The V call is TRBV28, the J call TRBJ1-1; possibly TRBD1 for D (5 bases). The CDR3 spans 16 residues. Germline V CDR1 and CDR2: MDHEN, SYDVKM. V was trimmed by 2 bases and J by 1 base, leaving 14 bases between them. The CDR3 loop reads CASSLMAGPPNTEAFF. The CDR3 DNA reads as TGTGCCAGCAGTTTAATGGCAGGGCCTCCGAACACTGAAGCTTTCTTT.

This clone was seen only once. V gene TRBV28 combines with J gene TRBJ2-7; the match to TRBD2 covers 16 bases. CDR1 and CDR2 from the germline V gene are MDHEN and SYDVKM. The CDR3 covers 15 residues. Unmatched junction bases numbered 3, after V lost 8 bases and J lost 2 bases. In nucleotides, the CDR3 is TGTGCCAGCCAGGGACTAGCGGGGGGGACCTACGAGCAGTACTTC. The encoded protein is CASQGLAGGTYEQYF.

This sequence joins TRBV18 and TRBJ2-1; D is perhaps TRBD2 (6 bases). V shed 2 bases and J shed 0 bases, with 14 bases lying between them. This CDR3 comprises 17 residues. Germline CDR1 is KGHSH and CDR2 is LQKENI. The DNA for the CDR3 is TGTGCCAGCTCACCAGGAGGGACTTTCAGCTCCTACAATGAGCAGTTCTTC. Translating gives CASSPGGTFSSYNEQFF.

The V gene is TRBV18, the J gene TRBJ2-7, with 9 bases lining up with TRBD2. CDR1 is KGHSH, CDR2 LQKENI, per germline. The trim removed 2 bases at V and 0 bases at J, leaving 8 bases unmatched. The CDR3 extends over 17 amino acids. The DNA for the CDR3 is TGTGCCAGCTCACCAATGGGGGGTAGCGGGGGCTCCTACGAGCAGTACTTC. Translated: CASSPMGGSGGSYEQYF.

In its sample, this clone was seen once. This sequence joins TRBV4-2 and TRBJ1-1; D is undetermined. There are 17 residues in the CDR3. In germline, CDR1 is LGHNA, CDR2 YNFKEQ. The V end was cut by 3 bases, the J end by 0 bases, with 17 bases between. This CDR3 is CASSHETEAPMNTEAFF. CDR3 nucleotides: TGTGCCAGCAGCCACGAGACTGAGGCTCCCATGAACACTGAAGCTTTCTTT.

CDR3 loop: CASHAGPEAFF. In nucleotides, the CDR3 is TGCGCCAGCCATGCGGGCCCTGAAGCTTTCTTT. The chain joins TRBV10-2 to TRBJ1-1; D is unresolved. The CDR3 is 11 residues long. The germline V and J ends were trimmed by 8 bases and 6 bases, with 10 bases remaining between them. Germline CDR1 and CDR2: WSHSY and SAAADI.

This clone was counted between two and nine times. This sequence joins TRBV30 and TRBJ1-2, with 9 bases matching TRBD1. Trimming took 2 bases from V and 8 from J; bases not matched to a gene: 9. Germline CDR1 is GTSNPN and CDR2 is SVGIG (reference sequence). The CDR3 totals 14 residues. The CDR3 sequence: CAWSRTGTGRGYTF. Written as DNA, the CDR3 is TGTGCCTGGAGTCGAACCGGGACAGGGAGAGGCTACACCTTC.

The chain joins TRBV19 to TRBJ2-1; D gene uncertain. This CDR3 has 13 residues. V lost 5 bases and J 4 bases, leaving 9 bases between the germline ends. CDR1 and CDR2 from the germline V gene are LNHDA and SQIVND (reference sequence). The CDR3 nucleotides are TGTGCCAGTAGTCGCCTAGTTTACAATGAGCAGTTCTTC. This translates into CASSRLVYNEQFF.

This clone was detected once. The CDR3 region has the DNA TGTGCCATCAGTGAGTCGGAGACTTATACGCAGTATTTT. Translation: CAISESETYTQYF. V usage is TRBV10-3 and J usage is TRBJ2-3, with D unclear. The CDR3 loop spans 13 amino acids. Germline values: CDR1 ENHRY, CDR2 SYGVKD. V was trimmed by 0 bases and J by 7 bases, leaving 8 bases between them.

The chain joins TRBV19 to TRBJ2-4; 7 bases map to TRBD1. The CDR3 is 18 amino acids. The V gene end was trimmed by 10 bases and the J gene end by 1 base; junction bases not matched to a gene: 19. Germline CDR1 reads LNHDA; CDR2 reads SQIVND (reference sequence). The CDR3 nucleotides are TGTGCCACAATGCACCGGGACAGCGGACTCCGGGCCAAAAACATTCAGTACTTC. It codes for CATMHRDSGLRAKNIQYF. The variable domain in full, completed from reference TRBV19 and TRBJ2-4, reads DGGITQSPKYLFRKEGQNVTLSCEQNLNHDAMYWYRQDPGQGLRLIYYSQIVNDFQKGDIAEGYSVSREKKESFPLTVTSAQKNPTAFYLCATMHRDSGLRAKNIQYFGAGTRLSVL.

The chain combines TRBV25-1 with TRBJ2-7; possibly TRBD1 for D (6 bases). This CDR3 comprises 13 residues. The ends were cut back, 3 bases at V and 6 bases at J, with 12 bases in the middle. The V gene's germline CDR1 is MGHDK and CDR2 SYGVNS. The DNA for the CDR3 is TGTGCCAGCAGTGATTGGACAGACGGCGAGCAGTACTTC. Amino acid sequence: CASSDWTDGEQYF.

V gene TRBV4-1 combines with J gene TRBJ2-7, with a tentative D call TRBD2 (6 bases). In germline, CDR1 is MGHRA, CDR2 YSYEKL. The CDR3 is made up of 15 amino acids. V dropped 5 bases and J dropped 0 bases, with 14 bases sitting between them. The CDR3 DNA sequence: TGCGCCAGCAGCGGAGGACACGGGAGCTCCTACGAGCAGTACTTC. Residues: CASSGGHGSSYEQYF.

This chain connects TRBV29-1 to TRBJ2-1; D may be TRBD2 (7 bases). The CDR3 is 14 amino acids. The germline V and J ends were trimmed by 5 bases and 5 bases, with 16 bases remaining between them. In germline, CDR1 is SQVTM, CDR2 ANQGSEA. DNA for the CDR3: TGCAGCGTTCTTTGGGGGGGCATCGACAATGAGCAGTTCTTC. This translates into CSVLWGGIDNEQFF.

This clone has only one observation. The rearrangement uses TRBV12-5 and TRBJ2-3; D is perhaps TRBD2 (5 bases). The V gene lost 4 bases and the J gene lost 0 bases, with 14 bases spanning the gap. The germline V gene has CDR1 LGHNT and CDR2 FRNRAP. CDR3 size: 16 residues. The CDR3 sequence is CASGSFGVTSTDTQYF. CDR3 nucleotide sequence: TGTGCTAGTGGTTCGTTCGGGGTTACTAGCACAGATACGCAGTATTTT.

This clone came up a few times. The V call is TRBV10-1, the J call TRBJ2-2, with TRBD2 as a possible D gene (6 bases). The CDR3 runs to 14 residues. V lost 5 bases to trimming and J lost 6 bases, with 13 bases between them. Per germline, CDR1 WNHNN and CDR2 SYGVQD (reference sequence). The chain's CDR3 is CASSRPGTPGELFF. DNA of the CDR3: TGCGCCAGCAGTCGGCCGGGGACTCCCGGGGAGCTGTTTTTT.

The chain links TRBV9 to TRBJ2-5, with 8 bases fitting TRBD1. CDR1 SGDLS and CDR2 YYNGEE come from the germline V gene. V was pared by 3 bases and J by 1 base, with 8 bases of the junction left unmatched. This CDR3 comprises 16 residues. CDR3 nucleotide sequence: TGTGCCAGCAGCGCCCGGACAGGGAGCCTCCAAGAGACCCAGTACTTC. It yields the protein CASSARTGSLQETQYF.

The chain has TRBV2 and TRBJ2-3; TRBD2 matches 7 bases. The trim removed 7 bases at V and 1 base at J, leaving 8 bases unmatched. The CDR3 runs 15 residues. Germline V gives CDR1 SNHLY, CDR2 FYNNEI. The CDR3 loop is CASIYLAARTDTQYF. CDR3 coding DNA: TGTGCCAGCATTTACCTAGCGGCCCGCACAGATACGCAGTATTTT.